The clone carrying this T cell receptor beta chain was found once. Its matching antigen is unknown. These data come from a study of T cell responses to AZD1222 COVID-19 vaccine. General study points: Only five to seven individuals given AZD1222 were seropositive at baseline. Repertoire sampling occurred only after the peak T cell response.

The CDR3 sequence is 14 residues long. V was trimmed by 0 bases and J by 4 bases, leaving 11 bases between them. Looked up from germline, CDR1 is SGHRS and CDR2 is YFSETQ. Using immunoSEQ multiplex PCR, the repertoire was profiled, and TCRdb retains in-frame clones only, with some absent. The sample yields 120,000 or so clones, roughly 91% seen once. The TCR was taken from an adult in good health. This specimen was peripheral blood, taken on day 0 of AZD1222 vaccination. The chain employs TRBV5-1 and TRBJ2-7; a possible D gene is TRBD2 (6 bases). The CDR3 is CASSLGLELYEQYF. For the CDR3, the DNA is TGCGCCAGCAGCTTGGGACTAGAATTGTACGAGCAGTACTTC.